This T cell receptor (beta chain) was sequenced in a study of blood T cell repertoires in COVID-19. Study summary: The study drew acute and convalescent COVID-19 samples from the United States, Italy and Spain.

Libraries were prepared by immunoSEQ multiplex PCR; TCRdb keeps only in-frame clonotypes and omits some of them. Of some 300,000 clones listed, approximately 91% are singletons. All exposed participants met a person with COVID-19 within 2 weeks before entering the study. This CDR3 has 15 residues. The ends were cut back, 0 bases at V and 3 bases at J, with 12 bases in the middle. Germline CDR1 MNHEY, CDR2 SVGAGI. The sequence was obtained from a woman in her twenties or thirties who had been exposed to COVID-19. The chain employs TRBV6-5 and TRBJ2-7; D may be TRBD2 (6 bases). Material for sequencing was PBMCs or T cells enriched from blood (not recorded which). The CDR3 region has the DNA TGTGCCAGCAGTTACTCTAGCGGACCGTACTACGAGCAGTACTTC. It codes for CASSYSSGPYYEQYF.